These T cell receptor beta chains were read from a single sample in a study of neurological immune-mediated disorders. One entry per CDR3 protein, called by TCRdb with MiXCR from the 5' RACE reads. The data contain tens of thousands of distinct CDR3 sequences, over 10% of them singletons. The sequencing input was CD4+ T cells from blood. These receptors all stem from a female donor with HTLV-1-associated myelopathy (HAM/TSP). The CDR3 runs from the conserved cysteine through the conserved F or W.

CDR3: CASGTGREKLFF
V: TRBV6-5

CDR3: CASSLVFRGLYEQYF
V: TRBV5-1

CDR3: CASRNVPGQRPYEQYF
V: TRBV6-2/TRBV6-3

CDR3: CSAAGDRFRYEQYF
V: TRBV20-1

CDR3: CASSLRHRVANQPQHF
V: TRBV4-3

CDR3: CASSRTGNSPLHF
V: TRBV6-5

CDR3: CSARVGLAGVTYNEQFF
V: TRBV20-1

CDR3: CASSNYNEQFF
V: TRBV18

CDR3: CASSQASAYEQYF
V: TRBV4-2

CDR3: CASSRTGLADSGEQYF
V: TRBV9

CDR3: CASSLESGDYQETQYF
V: TRBV5-1

CDR3: CASSGTSGQGGETQYF
V: TRBV7-2

CDR3: CSADVLSGNTIYF
V: TRBV20-1

CDR3: CASSVDYGTHIQYF
V: TRBV9

CDR3: CATSRDRGQGLNQPQHF
V: TRBV15

CDR3: CASSQDTTGGNTIYF
V: TRBV4-2

CDR3: CASSMGEGGAQYF
V: TRBV6-4

CDR3: CASSLLYRGGQPQHF
V: TRBV7-2

CDR3: CASNVRQDTGELFF
V: TRBV2

CDR3: CASSKATEGTEAFF
V: TRBV6-5

CDR3: CSAHPGGQGIGEQYF
V: TRBV20-1

CDR3: CASSLVSDNSPLHF
V: TRBV5-1

CDR3: CSVGEGGSETQYF
V: TRBV29-1

CDR3: CASSLGGVAYEQYF
V: TRBV5-6

CDR3: CASSGQGADQPQHF
V: TRBV18

CDR3: CASSLDAGNYGYTF
V: TRBV5-1

CDR3: CSAGRGSGRAGTQYF
V: TRBV20-1

CDR3: CASSFVTSGSLEQYF
V: TRBV11-2

CDR3: CASSWGQDSSTDTQYF
V: TRBV5-1

CDR3: CSARDYYSYEQYF
V: TRBV20-1

CDR3: CASSQSGGTGASLHF
V: TRBV7-9

CDR3: CASSFPGTALNTEAFF
V: TRBV13

CDR3: CASSQDVGFRAEAFF
V: TRBV4-1

CDR3: CASSFLDRGNSPLHF
V: TRBV28

CDR3: CASSQGEGGQLTYNEQFF
V: TRBV14

CDR3: CASSTTGPNNEQFF
V: TRBV5-1

CDR3: CASSTRTGHQFF
V: TRBV7-2

CDR3: CASSLLAGAQGTNTGELFF
V: TRBV7-8

CDR3: CASWGQGLADTQYF
V: TRBV6-5

CDR3: CASSLGAQADEKLFF
V: TRBV12-3/TRBV12-4

CDR3: CASSLVGTGELFF
V: TRBV5-1

CDR3: CASSSSGGMETQYF
V: TRBV5-6

CDR3: CSASASAGQYF
V: TRBV20-1

CDR3: CSADRDRASYEQYF
V: TRBV20-1

CDR3: CASSLLPGRYYEQYF
V: TRBV5-1

CDR3: CSRLAGGADTQYF
V: TRBV20-1

CDR3: CASSPSARGTGFLNEQFF
V: TRBV28

CDR3: CASSQEGQGSPEQYF
V: TRBV4-2

CDR3: CASSQGRGVEQYF
V: TRBV3-1

CDR3: CASSTIFYDYTF
V: TRBV28

CDR3: CASSRGGQGSYEQYF
V: TRBV7-9

CDR3: CASSLESRVYGYTF
V: TRBV5-6